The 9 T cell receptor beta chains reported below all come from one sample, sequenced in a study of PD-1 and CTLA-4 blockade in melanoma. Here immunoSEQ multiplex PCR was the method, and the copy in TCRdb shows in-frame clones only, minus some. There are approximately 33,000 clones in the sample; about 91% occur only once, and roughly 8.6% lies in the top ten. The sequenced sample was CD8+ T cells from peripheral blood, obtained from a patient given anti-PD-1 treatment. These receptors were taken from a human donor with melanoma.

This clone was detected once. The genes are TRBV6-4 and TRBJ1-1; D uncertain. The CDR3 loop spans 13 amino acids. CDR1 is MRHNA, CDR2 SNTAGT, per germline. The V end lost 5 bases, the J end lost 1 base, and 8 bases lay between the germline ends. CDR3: CASSLSPNTEAFF. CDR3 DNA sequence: TGTGCCAGCAGTCTGAGTCCGAACACTGAAGCTTTCTTT.

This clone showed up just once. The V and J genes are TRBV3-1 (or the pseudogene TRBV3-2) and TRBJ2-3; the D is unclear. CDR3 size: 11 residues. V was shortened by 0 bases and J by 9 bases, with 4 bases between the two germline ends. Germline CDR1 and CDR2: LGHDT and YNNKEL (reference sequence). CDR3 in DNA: TGTGCCAGCAGCCAAGATCTAACGCAGTATTTT. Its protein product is CASSQDLTQYF.

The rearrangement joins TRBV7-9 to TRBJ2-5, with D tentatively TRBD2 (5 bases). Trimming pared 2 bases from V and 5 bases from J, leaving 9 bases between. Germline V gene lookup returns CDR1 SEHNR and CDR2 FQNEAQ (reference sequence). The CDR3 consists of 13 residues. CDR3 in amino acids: CASSLISGETQYF. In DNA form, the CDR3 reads TGTGCCAGCAGCTTAATATCGGGGGAGACCCAGTACTTC. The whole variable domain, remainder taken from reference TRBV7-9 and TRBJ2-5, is DTGVSQNPRHKITKRGQNVTFRCDPISEHNRLYWYRQTLGQGPEFLTYFQNEAQLEKSRLLSDRFSAERPKGSFSTLEIQRTEQGDSAMYLCASSLISGETQYFGPGTRLLVL.

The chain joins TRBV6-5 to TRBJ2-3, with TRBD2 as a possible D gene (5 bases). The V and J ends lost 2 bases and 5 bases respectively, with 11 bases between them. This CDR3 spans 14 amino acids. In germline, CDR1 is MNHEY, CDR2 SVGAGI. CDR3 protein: CASSYGSLQDTQYF. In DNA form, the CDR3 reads TGTGCCAGCAGTTACGGGAGTCTGCAAGATACGCAGTATTTT.

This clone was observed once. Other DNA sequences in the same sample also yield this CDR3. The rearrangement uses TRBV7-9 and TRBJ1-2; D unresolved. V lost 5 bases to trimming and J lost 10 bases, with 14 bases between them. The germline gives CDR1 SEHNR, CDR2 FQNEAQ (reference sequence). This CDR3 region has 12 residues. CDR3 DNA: TGTGCCAGCAGCCCAGGCTACAGCCTCTACACCTTC. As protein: CASSPGYSLYTF.

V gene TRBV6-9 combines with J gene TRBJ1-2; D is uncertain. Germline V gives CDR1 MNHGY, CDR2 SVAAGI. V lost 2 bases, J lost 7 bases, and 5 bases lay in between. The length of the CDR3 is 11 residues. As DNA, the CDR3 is TGTGCCAGCAGTTATGGCTCTGGCTACACCTTC. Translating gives CASSYGSGYTF.

The chain's CDR3 is CASSQGGLMDGYTF. The CDR3 region has the DNA TGTGCCAGCAGCCAAGGGGGCCTTATGGATGGCTACACCTTC. The chain couples TRBV14 to TRBJ1-2; TRBD1 might be the D (5 bases). Germline CDR1 and CDR2: SGHDN and FVKESK. V dropped 1 base and J dropped 6 bases, with 12 bases sitting between them. The CDR3 has 14 residues.

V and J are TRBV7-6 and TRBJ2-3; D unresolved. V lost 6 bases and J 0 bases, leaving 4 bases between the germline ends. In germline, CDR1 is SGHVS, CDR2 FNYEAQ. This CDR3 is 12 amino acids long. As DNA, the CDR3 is TGTGCCAGCAGTTCTAGCACAGATACGCAGTATTTT. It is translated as CASSSSTDTQYF.

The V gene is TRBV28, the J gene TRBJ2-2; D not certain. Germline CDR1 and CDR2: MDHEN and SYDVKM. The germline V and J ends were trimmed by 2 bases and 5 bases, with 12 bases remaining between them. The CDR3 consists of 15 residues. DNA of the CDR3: TGTGCCAGCAGTTTAAGGTCTGGGTATACCGGGGAGCTGTTTTTT. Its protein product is CASSLRSGYTGELFF.